The 3 T cell receptor beta chains below come from one sample, sequenced in a study of technical replicates of blood from a few donors. Sequencing was performed with immunoSEQ multiplex PCR; in TCRdb, only in-frame clones are kept and a portion is missing. Of around 16,000 clones in the sample, 65% to 85% are singletons; the top ten hold over 9%. The material sequenced was PBMCs. Receptors originate from a human donor in good health. Some clones in this sample may be carry-over from other donors' samples.

The rearrangement links TRBV5-1 to TRBJ2-2, with TRBD2 matching 9 bases. Per the germline V gene, CDR1 is SGHRS and CDR2 is YFSETQ. This CDR3 is 16 amino acids long. V lost 4 bases, J lost 7 bases, and 11 bases stayed unmatched. The DNA for the CDR3 is TGCGCCAGCAGCCCCCCCGCTAGCGGGATCGGCGGGGAGCTGTTTTTT. Encoded protein: CASSPPASGIGGELFF.

The chain has TRBV30 and TRBJ2-5; TRBD2 matches 12 bases. The CDR3 runs 16 residues. Germline V lookup: CDR1 GTSNPN, CDR2 SVGIG (reference sequence). V lost 0 bases and J lost 5; bases outside the gene matches: 7. For the CDR3, the DNA is TGTGCCTGGAGTGTGGGCGGGACTAGCGGGTCTGAGACCCAGTACTTC. It is translated as CAWSVGGTSGSETQYF.

The J gene is TRBJ2-6, the V gene TRBV9; D is undetermined. CDR1 is SGDLS and CDR2 is YYNGEE in the germline V gene. The CDR3 is 15 residues long. V was shortened by 0 bases and J by 4 bases, with 8 bases between the two germline ends. The CDR3 reads CASSVGGLGANVLTF. CDR3 nucleotide sequence: TGTGCCAGCAGCGTAGGCGGCCTAGGGGCCAACGTCCTGACTTTC.